This TCR beta chain stems from a study of blood T cell repertoires in COVID-19. The wider study: Samples representing acute and convalescent COVID-19 were sourced from the United States, Italy and Spain. From T cells, B-cell-depleted T cells, or PBMCs came the material, which was cDNA or gDNA.

How the authors handled the data: Estimation of nucleated cell counts was performed using reference gene primer amplification. Profiled with immunoSEQ multiplex PCR; TCRdb holds only in-frame clones, not every one. D and trimming were read from the DNA, whereas the V and J calls and clone size are those reported in that table. The sample records 150,000 or so clones, 84% being singletons. Membership in each cohort depended on participant-reported clinical history. Deletions cut 1 base from V and 8 bases from J, with 17 bases between. The CDR3 has 15 residues. The V gene's germline CDR1 is MNHEY and CDR2 SMNVEV (reference sequence).

The sequenced sample was PBMCs or T cells enriched from blood (not recorded which). The chain is built from TRBV27 and TRBJ1-2, with a possible D match to TRBD1 (5 bases). The sequence derives from a woman aged 50 to 60 who had been exposed to COVID-19. The CDR3 sequence is CASSLYWGGNGGYTF. The CDR3 DNA reads TGTGCCAGCAGTTTATACTGGGGGGGAAACGGGGGCTACACCTTC.